This record covers a single TCR beta chain. The target antigen is unknown. The data are from a study of T cells in Graves' hyperthyroidism and ophthalmopathy. Study results and limitations: The blood repertoire included most of the expanded thyroid clonotypes above 0.001.

This CDR3 spans 14 amino acids. V trimming: 7 bases; J trimming: 8 bases; junction bases outside the gene matches: 13. CDR1 SQVTM and CDR2 ANQGSEA come from the germline V gene. Amplification of TCR beta CDR3 regions used RNA as the template. The study used the HTBI primer set for a first-round RT-PCR of the TCR CDR3. One entry per CDR3 protein results from TCRdb running MiXCR on the multiplex PCR reads. This sample has 700,000 to 950,000 distinct CDR3 sequences, with roughly a third found just once. The sample taken for sequencing was blood. This rearrangement joins TRBV29-1 to TRBJ1-2, with TRBD1 matching over 10 bases. This receptor was taken from a woman between 35 and 50 years old with Graves' hyperthyroidism. This CDR3 is CSGSPGQGIGGYTF. The CDR3 nucleotides read TGCAGCGGATCTCCGGGACAGGGGATAGGAGGCTACACCTTC.